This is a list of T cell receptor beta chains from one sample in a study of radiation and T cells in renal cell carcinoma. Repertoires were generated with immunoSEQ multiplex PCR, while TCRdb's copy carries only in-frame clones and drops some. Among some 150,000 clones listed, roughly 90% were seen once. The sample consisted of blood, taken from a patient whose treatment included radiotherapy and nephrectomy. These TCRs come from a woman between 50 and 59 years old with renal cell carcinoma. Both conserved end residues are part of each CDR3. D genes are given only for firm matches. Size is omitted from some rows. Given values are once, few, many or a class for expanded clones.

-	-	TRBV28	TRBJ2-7	TGTGCCAGCAGCCGGACCCTGATGTACGAGCAGTACTTC	CASSRTLMYEQYF
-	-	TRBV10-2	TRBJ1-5	TGCGCCAGCAATTCACAGGGTGGCAATCAGCCCCAGCATTTT	CASNSQGGNQPQHF
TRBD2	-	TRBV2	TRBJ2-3	TGTGCCAGCAGTGAACTAGCGGGCAACACAGATACGCAGTATTTT	CASSELAGNTDTQYF
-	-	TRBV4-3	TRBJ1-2	TGCGCCAGCAGCCAAGAGGGGGGCTATGGCTACACCTTC	CASSQEGGYGYTF
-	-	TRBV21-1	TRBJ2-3	TGTGCCAGCAGCAAGACTAGCGGGGTCAGCACAGATACGCAGTATTTT	CASSKTSGVSTDTQYF
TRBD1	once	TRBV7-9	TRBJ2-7	TGTGCCAGCAGCGACCCCGGGACAGGGGGTTTCGAGCAGTACTTC	CASSDPGTGGFEQYF
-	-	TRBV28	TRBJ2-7	TGTGCCAGCAGCCTGGGCAGGGGCGTCTACGAGCAGTACTTC	CASSLGRGVYEQYF
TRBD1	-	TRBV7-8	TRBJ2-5	TGTGCCAGCAGCTCCGTAAGGGGGCGACAAGAGACCCAGTACTTC	CASSSVRGRQETQYF
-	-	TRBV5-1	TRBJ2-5	TGCGCCAGCAGCTTGGAGGAGGACCGAGAGACCCAGTACTTC	CASSLEEDRETQYF
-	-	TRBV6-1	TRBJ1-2	TGTGCCAGCAGTGATTTTGGGGAAAACTATGGCTACACCTTC	CASSDFGENYGYTF
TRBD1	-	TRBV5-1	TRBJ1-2	TGCGCCAGCAGCTCCCGGACAGGGTATGGCTACACCTTC	CASSSRTGYGYTF
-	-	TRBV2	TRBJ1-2	TGTGCCAGCAGTGGGGAGGTGGCGGCCCCTAACTATGGCTACACCTTC	CASSGEVAAPNYGYTF
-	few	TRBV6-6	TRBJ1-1	TGTGCCAGCAGTTACCTCGAGGTCGGCCCCACTGAAGCTTTCTTT	CASSYLEVGPTEAFF
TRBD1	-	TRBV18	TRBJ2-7	TGTGCCAGCTCACCGGCCGGGACAGATTACGAGCAGTACTTC	CASSPAGTDYEQYF
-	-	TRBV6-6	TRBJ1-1	TGTGCCAGCAGTTACGTGGGGGCTAACACTGAAGCTTTCTTT	CASSYVGANTEAFF
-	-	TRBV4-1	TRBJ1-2	TGCGCCAGCAGCCAAGTGTTAACGGAATACTATGGCTACACCTTC	CASSQVLTEYYGYTF
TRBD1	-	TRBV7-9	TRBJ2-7	TGTGCCAGCAGCTTAGGTAGGTTTGGACAGGGACCCTACGAGCAGTACTTC	CASSLGRFGQGPYEQYF
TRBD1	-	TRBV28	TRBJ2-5	TGTGCCAGCACTGGGACAGGGGGACCCCAAGAGACCCAGTACTTC	CASTGTGGPQETQYF
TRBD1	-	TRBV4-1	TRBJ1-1	TGCGCCAGCAGCCAAGAGGGGACAGCGAACACTGAAGCTTTCTTT	CASSQEGTANTEAFF
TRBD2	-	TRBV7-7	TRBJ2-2	TGTGCCAGCAGCTCCGGACTAGCGGGGAGTACCGGGGAGCTGTTTTTT	CASSSGLAGSTGELFF
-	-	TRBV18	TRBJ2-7	TGTGCCAGCCTTCACCGGGAGGGGGCGCTTGAGCAGTACTTC	CASLHREGALEQYF
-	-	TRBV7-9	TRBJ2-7	TGTGCCAGCAGCTTAGGGACTGGGACGCCGTGGGAGCAGTACTTC	CASSLGTGTPWEQYF
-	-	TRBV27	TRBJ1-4	TGTGCCAGCAGTTTATCACGGGGGCGTTATGAAAAACTGTTTTTT	CASSLSRGRYEKLFF
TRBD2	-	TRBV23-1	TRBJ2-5	TGCGCCAGCAGTCAATCCGGGGGGATGAGCGAGACCCAGTACTTC	CASSQSGGMSETQYF
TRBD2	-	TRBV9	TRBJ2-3	TGTGCCAGCAGCGCAGAACTAGCGGAGAGCACAGATACGCAGTATTTT	CASSAELAESTDTQYF
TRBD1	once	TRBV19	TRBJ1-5	TGTGCCAGCGGACAGGGGGCTAATCAGCCCCAGCATTTT	CASGQGANQPQHF
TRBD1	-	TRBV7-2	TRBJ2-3	TGTGCCAGCAGCTTGGACAGGAACACAGATACGCAGTATTTT	CASSLDRNTDTQYF
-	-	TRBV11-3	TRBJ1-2	TGTGCCAGCAGCTTAGGGGCCGTACTTAACTATGGCTACACCTTC	CASSLGAVLNYGYTF
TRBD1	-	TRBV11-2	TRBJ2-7	TGTGCCAGCAGCTTAGAATACGTTAGGGGGCTTCCCTACGAGCAGTACTTC	CASSLEYVRGLPYEQYF
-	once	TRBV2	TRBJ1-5	TGTGCCAGCAGTCCCAGGGAGTTACAGCCCCAGCATTTT	CASSPRELQPQHF
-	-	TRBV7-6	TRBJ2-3	TGTGCCAGCAGCTTCTCGGGAGATACGCAGTATTTT	CASSFSGDTQYF
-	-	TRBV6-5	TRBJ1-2	TGTGCCAGCAGGGGCGGGGAGGAAAACTATGGCTACACCTTC	CASRGGEENYGYTF
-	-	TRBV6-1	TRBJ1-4	TGTGCCAGCAGTGAAGCCCCACCGGTGGCAGGGTCACGGGAAAAACTGTTTTTT	CASSEAPPVAGSREKLFF
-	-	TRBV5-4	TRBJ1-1	TGTGCCAGCAGCCTAAATGGGGGGCACACTGAAGCTTTCTTT	CASSLNGGHTEAFF
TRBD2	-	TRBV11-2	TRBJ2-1	TGTGCCAGCAGCTTTAGCGGGAGGTCCAATGAGCAGTTCTTC	CASSFSGRSNEQFF
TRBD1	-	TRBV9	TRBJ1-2	TGTGCCAGCAGCACTCCGGGACAGGGGTCCCAGGGCTACACCTTC	CASSTPGQGSQGYTF
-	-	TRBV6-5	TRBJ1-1	TGTGCCAGCAGTTCCCCGGGAGGGAGGAACACTGAAGCTTTCTTT	CASSSPGGRNTEAFF
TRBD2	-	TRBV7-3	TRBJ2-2	TGTGCCAGCAGGCTAGCGGGAGTGGCCGGGGAGCTGTTTTTT	CASRLAGVAGELFF
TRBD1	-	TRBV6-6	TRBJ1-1	TGTGCCAGCAGTTACTCAGTCGACAGGGCTGAAGCTTTCTTT	CASSYSVDRAEAFF
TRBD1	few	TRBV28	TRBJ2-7	TGTGCCAGTGAGGGACAGGGAGCGTACGAGCAGTACTTC	CASEGQGAYEQYF
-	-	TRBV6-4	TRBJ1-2	TGTGCCAGCAGTGATCCAGGGAGATCGGGCGGCTACACCTTC	CASSDPGRSGGYTF
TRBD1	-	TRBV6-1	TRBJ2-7	TGTGCCAGCAGTCGTCCCGGGACAGGGCCCGAGCAGTACTTC	CASSRPGTGPEQYF
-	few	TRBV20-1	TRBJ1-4	TGCAGTGCTCCCTTACAGGAAAAACTGTTTTTT	CSAPLQEKLFF
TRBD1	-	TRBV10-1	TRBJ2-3	TGCGCCAGCAGCGTAACCGGGACAGGGGCCGATACGCAGTATTTT	CASSVTGTGADTQYF
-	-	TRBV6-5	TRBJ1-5	TGTGCCAGCAGGGCTTCGGGGAATAGCAATCAGCCCCAGCATTTT	CASRASGNSNQPQHF